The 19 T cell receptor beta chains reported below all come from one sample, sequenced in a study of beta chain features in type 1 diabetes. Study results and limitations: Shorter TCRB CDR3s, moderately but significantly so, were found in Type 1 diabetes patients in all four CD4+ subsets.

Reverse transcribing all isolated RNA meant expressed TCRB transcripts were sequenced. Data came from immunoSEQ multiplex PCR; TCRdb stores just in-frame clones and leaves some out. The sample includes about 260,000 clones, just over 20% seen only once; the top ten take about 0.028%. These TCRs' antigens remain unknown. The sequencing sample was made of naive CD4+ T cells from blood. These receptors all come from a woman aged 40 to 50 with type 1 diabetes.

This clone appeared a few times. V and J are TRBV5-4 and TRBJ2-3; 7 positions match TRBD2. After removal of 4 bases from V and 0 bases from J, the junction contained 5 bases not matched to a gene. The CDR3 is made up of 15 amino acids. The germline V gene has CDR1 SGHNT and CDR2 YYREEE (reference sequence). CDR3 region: CASSASGTSTDTQYF. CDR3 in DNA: TGTGCCAGCAGCGCGAGCGGGACTAGCACAGATACGCAGTATTTT.

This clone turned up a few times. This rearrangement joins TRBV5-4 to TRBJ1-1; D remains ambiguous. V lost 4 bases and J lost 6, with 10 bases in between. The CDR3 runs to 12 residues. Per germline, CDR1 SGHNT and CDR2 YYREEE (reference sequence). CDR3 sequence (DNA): TGTGCCAGCAGCCGTAGGGAGCCTGAAGCTTTCTTT. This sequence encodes CASSRREPEAFF.

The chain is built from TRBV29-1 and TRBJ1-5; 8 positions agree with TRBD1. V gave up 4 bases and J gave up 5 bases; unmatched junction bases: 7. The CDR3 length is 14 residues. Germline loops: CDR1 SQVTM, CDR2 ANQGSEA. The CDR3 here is CSVGQGAGDQPQHF. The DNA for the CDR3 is TGCAGCGTTGGGCAGGGGGCAGGGGATCAGCCCCAGCATTTT.

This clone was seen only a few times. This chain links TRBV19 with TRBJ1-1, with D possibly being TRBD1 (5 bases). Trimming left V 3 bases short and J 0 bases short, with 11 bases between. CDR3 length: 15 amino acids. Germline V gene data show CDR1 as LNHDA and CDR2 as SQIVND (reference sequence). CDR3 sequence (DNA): TGTGCCAGTAGTATCGTGGACACCTTGAACACTGAAGCTTTCTTT. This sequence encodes CASSIVDTLNTEAFF.

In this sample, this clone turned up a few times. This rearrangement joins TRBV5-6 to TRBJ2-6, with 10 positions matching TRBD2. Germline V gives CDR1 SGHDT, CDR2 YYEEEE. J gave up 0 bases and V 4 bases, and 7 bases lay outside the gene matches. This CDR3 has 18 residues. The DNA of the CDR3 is TGTGCCAGCAGCCCTACTAGCGGGGCTAACTCTGGGGCCAACGTCCTGACTTTC. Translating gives CASSPTSGANSGANVLTF.

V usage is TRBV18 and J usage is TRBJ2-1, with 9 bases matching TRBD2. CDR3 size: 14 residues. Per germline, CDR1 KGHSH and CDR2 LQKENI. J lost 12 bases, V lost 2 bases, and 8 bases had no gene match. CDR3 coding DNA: TGTGCCAGCTCACCAACTAGCGGGTACGCCGGGCAGTTCTTC. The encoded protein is CASSPTSGYAGQFF.

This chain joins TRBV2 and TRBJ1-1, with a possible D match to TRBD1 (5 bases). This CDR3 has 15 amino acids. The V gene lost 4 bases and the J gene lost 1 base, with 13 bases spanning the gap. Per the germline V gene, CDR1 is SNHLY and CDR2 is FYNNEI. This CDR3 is CASSVNRMKNTEAFF. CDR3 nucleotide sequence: TGTGCCAGCAGTGTAAACAGGATGAAGAACACTGAAGCTTTCTTT. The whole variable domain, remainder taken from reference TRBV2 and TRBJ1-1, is EPEVTQTPSHQVTQMGQEVILRCVPISNHLYFYWYRQILGQKVEFLVSFYNNEISEKSEIFDDQFSVERPDGSNFTLKIRSTKLEDSAMYFCASSVNRMKNTEAFFGQGTRLTVV.

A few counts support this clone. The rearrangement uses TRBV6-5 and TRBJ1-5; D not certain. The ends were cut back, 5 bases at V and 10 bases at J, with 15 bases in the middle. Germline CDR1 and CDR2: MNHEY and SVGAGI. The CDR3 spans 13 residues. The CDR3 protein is CASSREGESPQHF. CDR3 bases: TGTGCCAGCAGTCGGGAGGGAGAGAGTCCCCAGCATTTT.

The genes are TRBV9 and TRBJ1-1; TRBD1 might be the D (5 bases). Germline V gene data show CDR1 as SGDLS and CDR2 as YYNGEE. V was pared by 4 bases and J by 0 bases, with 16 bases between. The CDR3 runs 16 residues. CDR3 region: CASSRGGFHLNTEAFF. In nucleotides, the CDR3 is TGTGCCAGCAGCCGGGGGGGGTTTCACTTGAACACTGAAGCTTTCTTT. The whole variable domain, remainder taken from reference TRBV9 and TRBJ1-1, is DSGVTQTPKHLITATGQRVTLRCSPRSGDLSVYWYQQSLDQGLQFLIQYYNGEERAKGNILERFSAQQFPDLHSELNLSSLELGDSALYFCASSRGGFHLNTEAFFGQGTRLTVV.

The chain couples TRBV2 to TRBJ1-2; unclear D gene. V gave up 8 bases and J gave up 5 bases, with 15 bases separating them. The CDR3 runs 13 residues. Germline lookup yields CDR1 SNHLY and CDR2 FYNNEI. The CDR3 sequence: CASGRGSFYGYTF. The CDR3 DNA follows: TGTGCCAGCGGCCGGGGATCGTTTTATGGCTACACCTTC. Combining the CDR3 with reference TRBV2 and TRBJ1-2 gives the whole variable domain EPEVTQTPSHQVTQMGQEVILRCVPISNHLYFYWYRQILGQKVEFLVSFYNNEISEKSEIFDDQFSVERPDGSNFTLKIRSTKLEDSAMYFCASGRGSFYGYTFGSGTRLTVV.

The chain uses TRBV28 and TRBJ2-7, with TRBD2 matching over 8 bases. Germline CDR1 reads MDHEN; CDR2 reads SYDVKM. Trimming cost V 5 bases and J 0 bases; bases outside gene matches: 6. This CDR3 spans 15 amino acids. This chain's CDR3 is CASSLLAANSYEQYF. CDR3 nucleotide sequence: TGTGCCAGCAGTCTACTAGCGGCAAACTCCTACGAGCAGTACTTC.

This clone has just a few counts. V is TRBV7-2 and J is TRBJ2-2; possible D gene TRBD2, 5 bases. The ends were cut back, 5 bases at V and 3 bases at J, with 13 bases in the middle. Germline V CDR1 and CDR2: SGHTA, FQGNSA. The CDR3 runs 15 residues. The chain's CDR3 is CASSPPDYYTGELFF. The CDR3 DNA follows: TGTGCCAGCAGCCCCCCAGACTACTACACCGGGGAGCTGTTTTTT.

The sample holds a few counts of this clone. CDR3 residues: CASNVESARGGYTF. The CDR3 DNA sequence: TGTGCCAGCAATGTAGAAAGCGCAAGGGGCGGCTACACCTTC. V and J are TRBV21-1 and TRBJ1-2; TRBD1 is taken as the D call from the table, unchecked against the DNA. TRBV21-1 is annotated as a pseudogene. There are 14 residues in the CDR3.

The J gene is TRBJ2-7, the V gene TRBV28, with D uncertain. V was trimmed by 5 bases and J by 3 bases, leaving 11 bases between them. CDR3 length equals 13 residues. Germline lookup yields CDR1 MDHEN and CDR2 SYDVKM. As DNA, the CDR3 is TGTGCCAGCAGTATCAACAGAGTCTACGAGCAGTACTTC. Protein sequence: CASSINRVYEQYF.

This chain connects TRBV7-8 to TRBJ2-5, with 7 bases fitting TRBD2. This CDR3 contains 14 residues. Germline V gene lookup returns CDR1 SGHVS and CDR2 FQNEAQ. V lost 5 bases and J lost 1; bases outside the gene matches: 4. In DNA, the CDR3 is TGTGCCAGCAGCCCCACTAGCGTCCAAGAGACCCAGTACTTC. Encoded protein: CASSPTSVQETQYF.

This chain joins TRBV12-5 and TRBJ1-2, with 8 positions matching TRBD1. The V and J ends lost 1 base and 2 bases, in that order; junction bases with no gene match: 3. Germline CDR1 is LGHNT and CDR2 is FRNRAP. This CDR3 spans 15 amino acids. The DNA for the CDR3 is TGTGCTAGTGGTTTGGCCTGGGACAGGAACTATGGCTACACCTTC. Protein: CASGLAWDRNYGYTF.

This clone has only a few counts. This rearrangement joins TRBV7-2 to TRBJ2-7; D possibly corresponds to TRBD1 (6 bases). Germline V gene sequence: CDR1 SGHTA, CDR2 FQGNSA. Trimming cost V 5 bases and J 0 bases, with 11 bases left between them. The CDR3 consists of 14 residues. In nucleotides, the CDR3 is TGTGCCAGCAGCAGTGGACAGCTCTCCTACGAGCAGTACTTC. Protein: CASSSGQLSYEQYF.

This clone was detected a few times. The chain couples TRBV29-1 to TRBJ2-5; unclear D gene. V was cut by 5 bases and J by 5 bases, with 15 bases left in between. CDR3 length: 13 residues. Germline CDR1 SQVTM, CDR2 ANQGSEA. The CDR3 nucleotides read TGCAGCGTTATCCCCTCCTTCGGGGAGACCCAGTACTTC. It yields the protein CSVIPSFGETQYF.

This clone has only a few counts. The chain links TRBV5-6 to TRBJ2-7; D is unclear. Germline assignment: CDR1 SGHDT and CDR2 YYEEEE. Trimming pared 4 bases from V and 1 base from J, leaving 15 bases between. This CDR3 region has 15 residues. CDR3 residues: CASSLVGQESYEQYF. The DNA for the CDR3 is TGTGCCAGCAGCCTGGTGGGTCAGGAATCCTACGAGCAGTACTTC.